What follows is one TCR beta chain and its context. This CDR3 has 13 amino acids. The germline V gene encodes CDR1 MGHDK and CDR2 SYGVNS. Trimming took off 2 bases at V and 2 bases at J, with 6 bases between the two ends. Original methodology: Reference gene primer amplification in the assay estimated nucleated cell counts. Data came from immunoSEQ multiplex PCR; TCRdb stores just in-frame clones and leaves some out. The V and J calls and clone size are taken from that table; D and trimming were inferred from the DNA. Of roughly 160,000 clones in the sample, approximately 90% are singletons; the top ten hold roughly 2.1%. This specimen belongs to a study of blood T cell repertoires in COVID-19.

The specimen sequenced was peripheral blood. The chain employs TRBV25-1 and TRBJ1-2; no clear D gene. The origin of this receptor is a man aged 18 to 30 with acute or convalescent COVID-19. The CDR3 reads CASSEGPNYGYTF. Written as DNA, the CDR3 is TGTGCCAGCAGTGAAGGGCCCAACTATGGCTACACCTTC.